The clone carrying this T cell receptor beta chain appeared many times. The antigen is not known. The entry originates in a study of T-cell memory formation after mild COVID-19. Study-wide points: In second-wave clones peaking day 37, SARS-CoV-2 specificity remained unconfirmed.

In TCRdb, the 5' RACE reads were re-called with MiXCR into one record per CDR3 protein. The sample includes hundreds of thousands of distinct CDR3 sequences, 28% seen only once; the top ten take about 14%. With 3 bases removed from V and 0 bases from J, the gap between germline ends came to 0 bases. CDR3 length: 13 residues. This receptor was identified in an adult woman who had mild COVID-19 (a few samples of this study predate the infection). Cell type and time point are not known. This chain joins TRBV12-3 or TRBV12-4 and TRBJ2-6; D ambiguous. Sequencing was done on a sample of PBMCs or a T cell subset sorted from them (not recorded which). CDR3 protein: CASSFSGANVLTF. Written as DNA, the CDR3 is TGTGCCAGCAGTTTCTCTGGGGCCAACGTCCTGACTTTC.